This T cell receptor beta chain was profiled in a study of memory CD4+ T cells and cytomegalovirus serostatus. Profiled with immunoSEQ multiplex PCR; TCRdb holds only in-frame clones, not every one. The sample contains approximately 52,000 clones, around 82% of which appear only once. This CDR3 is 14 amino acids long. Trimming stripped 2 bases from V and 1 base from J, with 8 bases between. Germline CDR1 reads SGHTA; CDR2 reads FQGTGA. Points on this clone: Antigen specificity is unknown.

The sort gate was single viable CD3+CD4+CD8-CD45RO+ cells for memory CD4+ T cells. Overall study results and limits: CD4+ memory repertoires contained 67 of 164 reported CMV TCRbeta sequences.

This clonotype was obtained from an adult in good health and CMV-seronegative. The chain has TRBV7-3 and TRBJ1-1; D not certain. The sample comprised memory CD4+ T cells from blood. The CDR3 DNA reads TGTGCCAGCAGCTTATGGGGAAGGAACACTGAAGCTTTCTTT. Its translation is CASSLWGRNTEAFF. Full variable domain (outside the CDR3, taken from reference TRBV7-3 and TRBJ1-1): GAGVSQTPSNKVTEKGKYVELRCDPISGHTALYWYRQSLGQGPEFLIYFQGTGAADDSGLPNDRFFAVRPEGSVSTLKIQRTERGDSAVYLCASSLWGRNTEAFFGQGTRLTVV.